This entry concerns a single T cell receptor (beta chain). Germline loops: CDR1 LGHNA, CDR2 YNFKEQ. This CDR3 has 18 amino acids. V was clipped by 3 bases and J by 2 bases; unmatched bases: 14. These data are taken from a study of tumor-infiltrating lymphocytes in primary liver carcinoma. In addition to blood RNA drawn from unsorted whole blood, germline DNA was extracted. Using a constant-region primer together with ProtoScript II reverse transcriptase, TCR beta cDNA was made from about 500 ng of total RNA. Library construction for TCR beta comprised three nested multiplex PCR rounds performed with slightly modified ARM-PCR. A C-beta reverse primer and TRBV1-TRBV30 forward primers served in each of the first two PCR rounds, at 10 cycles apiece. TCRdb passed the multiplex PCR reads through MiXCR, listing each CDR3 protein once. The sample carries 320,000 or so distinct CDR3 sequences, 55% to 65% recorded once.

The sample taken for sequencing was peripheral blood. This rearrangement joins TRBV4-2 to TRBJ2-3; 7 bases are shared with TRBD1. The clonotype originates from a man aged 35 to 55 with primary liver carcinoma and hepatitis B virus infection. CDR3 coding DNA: TGTGCCAGCAGCCACCCTGGGGGAACAGGGGCAAACACAGATACGCAGTATTTT. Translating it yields CASSHPGGTGANTDTQYF.